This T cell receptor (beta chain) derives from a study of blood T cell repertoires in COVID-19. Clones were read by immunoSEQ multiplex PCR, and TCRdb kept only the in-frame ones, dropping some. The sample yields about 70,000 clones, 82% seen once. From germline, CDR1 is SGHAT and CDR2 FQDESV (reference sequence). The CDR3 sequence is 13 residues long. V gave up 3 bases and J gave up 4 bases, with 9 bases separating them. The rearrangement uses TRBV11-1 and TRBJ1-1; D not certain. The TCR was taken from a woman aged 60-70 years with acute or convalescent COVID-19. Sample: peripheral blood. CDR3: CASSFMDSTEAFF. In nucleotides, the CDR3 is TGTGCCAGCAGCTTTATGGACTCCACTGAAGCTTTCTTT.